This T cell receptor (beta chain) was observed in a study of blood T cells in healthy people across ages. Next came a second PCR, run for about 7 to 12 cycles, which used a sample-barcoded 5' primer along with a J-beta primer mix. Using its own MiXCR run on the 5' RACE reads, TCRdb lists one record per CDR3 protein. The sample lists roughly 720,000 distinct CDR3 sequences, 53% seen once, with around 41% in the top ten. Extractions gave at least 6 micrograms of total RNA per sample. The CDR3 sequence is 18 residues long. In germline, CDR1 is DFQATT, CDR2 SNEGSKA (reference sequence). V was shortened by 0 bases and J by 0 bases, with 18 bases between the two germline ends.

The J gene is TRBJ2-1, the V gene TRBV20-1; D is possibly TRBD2 (5 bases). Sequenced sample: blood. This clonotype was obtained from an older man in good health. CDR3 sequence reads: CSARDQRARASSYNEQFF. The CDR3 DNA reads TGCAGTGCTAGAGATCAAAGGGCGAGGGCAAGCTCCTACAATGAGCAGTTCTTC.